The TCR beta chain under discussion was sequenced for a study of shared clonotypes between healthy human individuals (dated by TCRdb to the early 2020s). General notes on the study: The cohort included three men and two women between 18 and 49 years of age. For each donor, CD4 naive and CD4 memory were each given three plates, CD8 naive was given two plates, and CD8 memory was given one plate. Between about 0.94 and 8.9 billion PBMCs per donor were obtained by leukapheresis. To estimate repertoire size and how much clonotype sharing occurs between individuals, the study deeply sequenced the blood TCR repertoires of 4 to 6 healthy adults. To increase sequencing depth and limit assay-specific biases, different laboratories used diverse techniques to prepare libraries and sequence TCR repertoires.

CD8 naive samples were obtained by positive selection for CCR7 among CD45RO-negative cells, yielding a CD45RA+CCR7+ population from which TemRA cells were excluded. Donors were healthy HIV-negative adults with no recently reported acute infections or vaccinations. Only Caucasian adults living in Nashville, Tennessee, USA were represented among the donors. After blood collection by leukapheresis, PBMCs were isolated using Ficoll-Histopaque density gradient centrifugation and then cryopreserved in the vapor phase of liquid nitrogen. Analytical flow cytometry was used to check the purity and quantity of every magnetically sorted T cell population. From each sorted fraction, genomic DNA was isolated and quantified by UV absorbance on a Nanodrop 2000c. Using the deep immunoSEQ assay, TCR CDR3 regions were amplified from genomic DNA by multiplex PCR. For each cell subset, the extracted genomic DNA was distributed evenly across all wells of several immunoSEQ 96-well plates, and each plate served as one replicate. Each replicate PCR for sorted subsets received around 200 ng genomic DNA, equal to about 29,000 T cell genomes. The purified libraries were quantified using a Qubit 3.0 fluorometer, sized with a Bioanalyzer 2100, and then quantified again using the KAPA Library Quantification kit. Every immunoSEQ 96-well plate was sequenced on a dedicated single-read 150-cycle Illumina NextSeq 550 flow cell. In the original analysis: Because the immunoSEQ output included only junctional sequences and no quality scores, the filtering could not be the same as the filtering used for full-length reads. Sequences were annotated with PyIR, a Python wrapper for IgBLAST v1.9, using IMGT germline references to assign V/J genes and CDR3. Reads were filtered out if the reads had weak V/J assignments (E-value above 1e-6), no CDR3, stop codons, out-of-frame junctions, or ambiguous translated residues. V3J clonotypes were defined by identical inferred V gene, J gene, and CDR3 amino acid sequence. Percentage overlap between repertoires was calculated by dividing the number of shared unique clonotypes by the size of the smaller repertoire. RTK rarefaction, the Chao1 estimator, and Recon v2.1 estimates of unobserved clonotypes were used to assess repertoire richness. Generation probabilities for all TCRbeta clonotypes obtained by the gDNA method from several donors were computed using OLGA. What TCRdb holds here is the immuneACCESS table cut down to in-frame rearrangements. Part of the clones is not present; checked against another copy, under half of the missing clones reflect an unresolved V gene, and the others are unexplained. For V, J and clone size, that table is used; D and trimming come from the DNA. A total of about 800,000 clones appear in this sample, 95% to 97% of them only once. The biggest ten clones account for about 0.25% of the sample.

Concerning this clone: No cognate antigen has been identified for it. It has no much larger one-base neighbor in the sample; base qualities were not kept. Other DNA sequences within the sample encode an identical CDR3.

On the study overall, not on this receptor specifically: Compared with non-shared clonotypes, the clonotypes found in all four sorted-subset donors had higher generation probabilities. Based on pairwise subsampling, the degree of clonotype sharing among donors was expected to be affected by sequencing depth. The small number of donors limited the genetic and exposure-history diversity represented. Even with the large sequencing depth, rarefaction of the sorted-subset datasets indicated that sequencing was incomplete. Estimated clonotype richness was generally larger for naive than for memory subsets. Sharing across four donors was observed for approximately 5% of naive CD4, 3.5% of naive CD8, roughly 2.4% of memory CD4, and about 0.4% of memory CD8 clonotypes. Sampling was limited to blood, and TCR repertoires in tissue likely differ from TCR repertoires in blood.

Compared with germline, V lacks 6 bases and J lacks 4 bases; bases without a gene match: 8. Taken from cysteine to phenylalanine, the CDR3 has 13 residues. Of the read, only the CDR3 DNA is kept; its 39 bases are in frame from base 1. CDR1 and CDR2 (SQVTM, ANQGSEA) derive from the germline V gene. Sequenced: naive CD8+ T cells sorted from blood. The cell subset or site label here, explained by the study, means: CD45RA+CCR7+. The chain was built from TRBV29-1 and TRBJ2-7, with 8 bases aligning to TRBD1. This TCR derives from a young man in good health. The encoded CDR3 is CSVLQGASYEQYF. Read as DNA, the sequence is TGCAGCGTCCTTCAGGGGGCTAGTTACGAGCAGTACTTC.